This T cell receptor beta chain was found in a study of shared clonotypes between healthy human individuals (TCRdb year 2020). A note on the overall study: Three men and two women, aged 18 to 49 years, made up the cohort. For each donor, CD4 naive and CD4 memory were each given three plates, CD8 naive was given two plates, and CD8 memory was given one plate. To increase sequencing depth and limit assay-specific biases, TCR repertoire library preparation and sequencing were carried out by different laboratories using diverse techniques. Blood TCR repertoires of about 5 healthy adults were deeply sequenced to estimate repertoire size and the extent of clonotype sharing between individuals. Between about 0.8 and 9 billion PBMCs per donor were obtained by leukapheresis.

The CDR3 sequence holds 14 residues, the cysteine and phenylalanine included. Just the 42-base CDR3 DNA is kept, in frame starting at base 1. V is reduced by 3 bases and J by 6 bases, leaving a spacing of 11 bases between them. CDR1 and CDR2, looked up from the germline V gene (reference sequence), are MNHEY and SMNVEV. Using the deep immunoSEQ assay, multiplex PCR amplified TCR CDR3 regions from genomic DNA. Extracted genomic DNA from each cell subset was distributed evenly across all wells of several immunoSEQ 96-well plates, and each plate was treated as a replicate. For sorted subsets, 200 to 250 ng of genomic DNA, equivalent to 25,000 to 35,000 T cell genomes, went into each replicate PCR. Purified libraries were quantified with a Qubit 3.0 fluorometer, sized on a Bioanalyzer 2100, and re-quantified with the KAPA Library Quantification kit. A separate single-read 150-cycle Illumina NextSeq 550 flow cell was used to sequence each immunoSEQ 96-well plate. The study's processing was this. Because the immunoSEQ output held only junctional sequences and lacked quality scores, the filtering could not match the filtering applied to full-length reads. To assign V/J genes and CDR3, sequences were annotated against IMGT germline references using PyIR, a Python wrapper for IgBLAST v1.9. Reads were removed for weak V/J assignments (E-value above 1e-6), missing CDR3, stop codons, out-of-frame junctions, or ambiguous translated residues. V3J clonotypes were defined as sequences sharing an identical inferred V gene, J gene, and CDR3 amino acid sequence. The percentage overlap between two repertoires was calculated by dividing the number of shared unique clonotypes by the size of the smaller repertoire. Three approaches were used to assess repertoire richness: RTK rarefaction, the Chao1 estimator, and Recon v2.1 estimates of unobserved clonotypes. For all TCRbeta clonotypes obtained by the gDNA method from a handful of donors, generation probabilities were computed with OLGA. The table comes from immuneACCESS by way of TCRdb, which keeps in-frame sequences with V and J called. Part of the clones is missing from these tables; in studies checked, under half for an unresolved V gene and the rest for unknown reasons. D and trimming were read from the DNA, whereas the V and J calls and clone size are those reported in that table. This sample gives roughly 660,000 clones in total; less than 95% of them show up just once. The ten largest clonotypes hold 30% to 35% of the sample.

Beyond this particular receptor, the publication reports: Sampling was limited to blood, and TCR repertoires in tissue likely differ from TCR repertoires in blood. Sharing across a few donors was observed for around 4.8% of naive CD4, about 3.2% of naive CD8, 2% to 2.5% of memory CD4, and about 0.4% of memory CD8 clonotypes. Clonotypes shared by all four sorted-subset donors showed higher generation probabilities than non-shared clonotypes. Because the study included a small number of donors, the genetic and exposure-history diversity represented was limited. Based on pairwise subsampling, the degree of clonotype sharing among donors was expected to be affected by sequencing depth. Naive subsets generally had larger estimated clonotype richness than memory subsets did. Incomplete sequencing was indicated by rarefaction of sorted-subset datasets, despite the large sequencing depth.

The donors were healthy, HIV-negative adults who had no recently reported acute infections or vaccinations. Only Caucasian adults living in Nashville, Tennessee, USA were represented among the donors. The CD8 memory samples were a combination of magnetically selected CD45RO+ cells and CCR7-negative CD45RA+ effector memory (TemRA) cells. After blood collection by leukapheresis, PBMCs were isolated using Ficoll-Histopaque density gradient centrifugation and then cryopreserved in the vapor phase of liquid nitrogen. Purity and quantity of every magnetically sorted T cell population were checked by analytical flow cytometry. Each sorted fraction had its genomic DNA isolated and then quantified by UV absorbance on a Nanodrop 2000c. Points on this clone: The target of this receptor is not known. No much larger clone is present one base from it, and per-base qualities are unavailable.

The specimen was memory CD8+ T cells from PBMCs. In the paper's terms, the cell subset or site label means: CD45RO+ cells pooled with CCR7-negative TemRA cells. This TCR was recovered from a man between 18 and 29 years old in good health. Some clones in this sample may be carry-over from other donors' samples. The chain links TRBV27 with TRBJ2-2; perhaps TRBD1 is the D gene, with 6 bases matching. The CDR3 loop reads CASSFIGGAGELFF. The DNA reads TGTGCCAGCAGTTTCATTGGGGGCGCCGGGGAGCTGTTTTTT.